The TCR beta chain described here comes from a study of pediatric ulcerative colitis. Unmatched junction bases numbered 4, after V lost 5 bases and J lost 2 bases. Germline CDR1 and CDR2: SGHRS and YFSETQ. The CDR3 covers 14 residues. This clone was seen only once. Sequencing was performed with immunoSEQ multiplex PCR; in TCRdb, only in-frame clones are kept and a portion is missing. The sample contains about 64,000 clones, about 90% of which appear only once. The chain links TRBV5-1 to TRBJ1-3, with TRBD1 matching over 7 bases. This TCR derives from a boy between 10 and 17 years old with severe ulcerative colitis. The specimen was blood. This chain's CDR3 is CASSLGGAGNTIYF. CDR3 DNA: TGCGCCAGCAGTTTAGGGGGCGCTGGAAACACCATATATTTT.